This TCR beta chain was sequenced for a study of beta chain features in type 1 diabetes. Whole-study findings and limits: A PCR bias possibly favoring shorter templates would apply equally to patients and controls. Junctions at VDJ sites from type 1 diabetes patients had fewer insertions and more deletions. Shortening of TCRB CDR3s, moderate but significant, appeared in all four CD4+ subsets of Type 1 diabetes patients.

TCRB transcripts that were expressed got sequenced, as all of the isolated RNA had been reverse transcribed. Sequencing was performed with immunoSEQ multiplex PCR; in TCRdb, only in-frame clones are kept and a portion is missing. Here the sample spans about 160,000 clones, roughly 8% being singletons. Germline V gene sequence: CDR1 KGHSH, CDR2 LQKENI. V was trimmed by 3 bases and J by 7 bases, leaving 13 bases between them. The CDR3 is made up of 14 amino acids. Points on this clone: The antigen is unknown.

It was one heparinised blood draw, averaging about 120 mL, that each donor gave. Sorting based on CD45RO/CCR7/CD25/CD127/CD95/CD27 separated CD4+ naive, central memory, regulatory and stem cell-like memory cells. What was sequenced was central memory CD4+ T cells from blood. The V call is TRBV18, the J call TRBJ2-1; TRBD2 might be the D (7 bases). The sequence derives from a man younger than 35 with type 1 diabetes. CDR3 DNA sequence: TGTGCCAGCTCACCGGGAGGGGGAAGGAATGAGCAGTTCTTC. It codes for CASSPGGGRNEQFF.